This T cell receptor (beta chain) was profiled in a study of blood T cell repertoires in COVID-19 (dated by TCRdb to the early 2020s). About the study as a whole: The collaborator samples originated in the United States, Italy and Spain and spanned the acute and convalescent phases of COVID-19. The prospective study material was composed of cDNA or gDNA derived from T cells, B-cell-depleted T cells, or PBMCs. Subjects who had been exposed to COVID-19, were actively infected with it, or had recovered from it provided the deeply sampled blood TCRbeta repertoires that made up the dataset. The repertoires were released in a freely available public database meant as a resource for research on the immune response to SARS-CoV-2. The samples were drawn from the first 160 participants of the ongoing ImmuneRACE study and from under 1,500 subjects provided by 6 global collaborators. A de-identified subject ID, COVID-19 status, age in years and sex were almost always included in the sample metadata. Where HLA class I and class II types were available, the types were taken from metadata supplied by the sample provider, not from assay-based typing.

General conclusions and limits of the study: The amount of clinical and demographic metadata varied by source and participant and was provided uncurated.

Relative to germline, V is missing 6 bases and J is missing 4 bases, with 16 bases of the junction outside any gene match. The germline V gene encodes CDR1 LNHDA and CDR2 SQIVND (reference sequence). Reading from cysteine to phenylalanine, the CDR3 counts 17 amino acids. CDR3 DNA only is kept here, 51 bases in frame from base 1. The immunoSEQ Assay, a bias-controlled multiplex PCR, was used to amplify TCRbeta CDR3 regions from genomic DNA. The source study handled its data this way. The number of nucleated cells in each sample was estimated by amplification of reference gene primers within the assay. Sequence reads were collapsed and filtered to measure the absolute abundance of every unique TCRbeta CDR3 rearrangement. For each sample, productive Simpson clonality was calculated by taking the square root of Simpson's diversity index across productive rearrangements. Here the immuneACCESS table is served through TCRdb, limited to in-frame sequences with V and J called. Missing clones are a known gap in these copies; in checked studies unresolved V genes cover under half, and the rest lacks a known reason. Clone size and V and J calls were adopted from that table, with D and trimming inferred from the DNA. The table for this sample lists approximately 68,000 clones; 83% of them were counted only once. The ten biggest clones cover 5.5% to 7.5% of the sample.

Whole blood was collected in K2EDTA tubes by collaborating institutions according to the institutions' own protocols. For TCRbeta analysis, collaborators shipped samples as frozen whole blood, isolated PBMCs, or DNA extracted from either of those sample types. This clone was detected once. It has no known antigen specificity. One base away there is no much larger clone; base qualities are not given. The sequence joins TRBV19 to TRBJ2-7, with 9 central nucleotides matching TRBD1. The sequenced sample consisted of peripheral blood. This sequence originates from a woman in her sixties with acute or convalescent COVID-19. The DNA sequence is given as TGTGCCAGTAGATCCTCACCGGGCGGGACAGGGTTGTACGAGCAGTACTTC. This sequence encodes CASRSSPGGTGLYEQYF.